Ten or more counts support the clone carrying this T cell receptor (beta chain). The data derive from a study of T cells in Graves' hyperthyroidism and ophthalmopathy. Germline V gene sequence: CDR1 SNHLY, CDR2 FYNNEI. The V end was cut by 7 bases, the J end by 2 bases, with 7 bases between. The CDR3 contains 12 residues. Authors of the study amplified TCR beta CDR3 regions from RNA transcripts. RT-PCR in the first round (using the HTBI primer set) targeted the TCR CDR3. TCRdb processed the multiplex PCR reads anew with MiXCR; each CDR3 protein has one entry. Counted here are fewer than 700,000 distinct CDR3 sequences, 16% occurring once; the ten biggest clones make up 3% to 4.5%.

Sample: blood. The TCR comes from a woman aged 30 to 39 with Graves' hyperthyroidism. The chain combines TRBV2 with TRBJ2-3; D uncertain. This chain's CDR3 is CASTFVTDTQYF. CDR3 sequence (DNA): TGTGCCAGCACATTCGTCACAGATACGCAGTATTTT.